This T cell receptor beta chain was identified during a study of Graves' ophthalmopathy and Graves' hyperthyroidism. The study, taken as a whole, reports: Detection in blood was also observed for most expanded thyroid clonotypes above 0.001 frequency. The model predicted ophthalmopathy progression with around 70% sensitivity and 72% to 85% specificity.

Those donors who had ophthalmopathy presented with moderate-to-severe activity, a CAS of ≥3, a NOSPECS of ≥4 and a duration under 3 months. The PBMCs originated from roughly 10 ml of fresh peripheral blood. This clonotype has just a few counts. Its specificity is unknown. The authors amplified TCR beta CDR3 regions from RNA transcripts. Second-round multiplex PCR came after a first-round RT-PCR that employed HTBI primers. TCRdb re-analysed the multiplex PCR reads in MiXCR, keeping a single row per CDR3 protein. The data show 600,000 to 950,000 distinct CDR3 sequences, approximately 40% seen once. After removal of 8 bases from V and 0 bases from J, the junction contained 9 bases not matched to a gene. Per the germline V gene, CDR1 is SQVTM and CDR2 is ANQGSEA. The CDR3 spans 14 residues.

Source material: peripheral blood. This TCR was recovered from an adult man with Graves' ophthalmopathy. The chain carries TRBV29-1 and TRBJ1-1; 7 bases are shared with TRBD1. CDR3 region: CSTRTGSMNTEAFF. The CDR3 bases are TGCAGCACCAGGACAGGAAGCATGAACACTGAAGCTTTCTTT. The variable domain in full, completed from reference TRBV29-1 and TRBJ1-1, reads SAVISQKPSRDICQRGTSLTIQCQVDSQVTMMFWYRQQPGQSLTLIATANQGSEATYESGFVIDKFPISRPNLTFSTLTVSNMSPEDSSIYLCSTRTGSMNTEAFFGQGTRLTVV.